The 8 T cell receptor beta chains below come from one sample, sequenced in a study of T cell changes during pregnancy in multiple sclerosis. This table comes from immunoSEQ multiplex PCR, and its TCRdb copy is limited to in-frame clones, with some not included. The repertoire holds roughly 69,000 clones, with 90% to 95% as singletons. This specimen was peripheral blood, taken after pregnancy. The receptor source for this set is a female donor with multiple sclerosis, enrolled in a pregnancy study.

V gene TRBV27 combines with J gene TRBJ2-2, with 12 bases fitting TRBD2. Germline assignment: CDR1 MNHEY and CDR2 SMNVEV (reference sequence). This CDR3 contains 17 residues. Losses at the gene ends were 5 bases for V and 3 bases for J; bases not matched to a gene: 7. The CDR3, as DNA: TGTGCCAGCAGTGCCCTGACTAGCGGGAGATACACCGGGGAGCTGTTTTTT. It translates to CASSALTSGRYTGELFF.

V gene TRBV11-2 combines with J gene TRBJ2-1, with 8 bases that match TRBD2. With 5 bases clipped from V and 6 bases from J, the junction kept 9 bases outside the gene matches. The CDR3 consists of 15 residues. CDR1 and CDR2 (germline): SGHAT, FQNNGV. The CDR3 loop is CASSPSGGPFNEQFF. The DNA for the CDR3 is TGTGCCAGCAGCCCATCGGGAGGGCCCTTCAATGAGCAGTTCTTC.

V gene TRBV2 combines with J gene TRBJ1-5; 8 bases are shared with TRBD1. Unmatched junction bases numbered 7, after V lost 8 bases and J lost 4 bases. Germline CDR1 SNHLY, CDR2 FYNNEI. The CDR3 covers 14 residues. The CDR3 protein is CASRRTGINQPQHF. The CDR3 nucleotides are TGTGCCAGCCGGAGGACAGGGATTAATCAGCCCCAGCATTTT.

The chain links TRBV14 to TRBJ1-1, with TRBD1 as a possible D gene (5 bases). The length of the CDR3 is 13 residues. Trimming cost V 2 bases and J 5 bases, with 9 bases left between them. Germline CDR1 SGHDN, CDR2 FVKESK. This chain's CDR3 is CASSQSGKTEAFF. The DNA for the CDR3 is TGTGCCAGCAGCCAATCAGGGAAAACTGAAGCTTTCTTT.

In its sample, this clone was seen a few times. The chain couples TRBV4-1 to TRBJ1-1; D is ambiguous. The V and J ends lost 5 bases and 4 bases respectively, with 17 bases between them. In germline, CDR1 is MGHRA, CDR2 YSYEKL. The CDR3 has 15 residues. The CDR3 nucleotides are TGCGCCAGCAGCTCTCGGGGTGTCACGGTCACTGAAGCTTTCTTT. Protein: CASSSRGVTVTEAFF.

CDR3 DNA: TGTGCCAGCAGCGCCCGACTAGCGGGAGGGCCAGGACGAGATACGCAGTATTTT. Its protein product is CASSARLAGGPGRDTQYF. This chain links TRBV7-6 with TRBJ2-3, with 14 nucleotides matching TRBD2. The CDR3 extends over 18 amino acids. V shed 5 bases, J shed 5 bases, and the junction held 12 bases outside the gene matches. Germline-derived CDR1 and CDR2 are SGHVS and FNYEAQ.

V and J are TRBV5-5 and TRBJ2-5; 7 bases are a match to TRBD2. CDR3 length: 19 amino acids. From germline, CDR1 is SGHKS and CDR2 YYEKEE (reference sequence). V lost 0 bases, J lost 5 bases, and 19 bases stayed unmatched. The CDR3 region is CASSLGVVSSGTRGETQYF. For the CDR3, the DNA is TGTGCCAGCAGCTTGGGGGTGGTATCTAGCGGAACCCGGGGGGAGACCCAGTACTTC.

The rearrangement joins TRBV10-1 to TRBJ2-7; D uncertain. V was cut by 0 bases and J by 3 bases, with 9 bases left in between. The CDR3 spans 14 residues. Germline V gene sequence: CDR1 WNHNN, CDR2 SYGVQD (reference sequence). The CDR3 sequence: CASSESGSSYEQYF. In DNA, the CDR3 is TGCGCCAGCAGTGAGTCGGGCAGTAGCTACGAGCAGTACTTC.